This entry features one T cell receptor beta chain sequence. Only in-frame clones appear in the TCRdb table, and some are missing; sequencing was by immunoSEQ multiplex PCR. This table has about 50,000 clones, 80% to 90% appearing once. This sample was taken from a study of blood T cell repertoires in COVID-19. Study-level background: In each case, the material was cDNA or gDNA derived from T cells, B-cell-depleted T cells, or PBMCs.

From germline, CDR1 is MNHEY and CDR2 SVGAGI. The CDR3 length is 13 residues. V was cut by 6 bases and J by 1 base, with 9 bases left in between. This receptor was obtained from a human donor in a cohort sampled during active COVID-19. The V gene is TRBV6-5, the J gene TRBJ2-5, with a tentative D call TRBD2 (6 bases). Sequenced input: peripheral blood. The chain's CDR3 is CASSLEGQETQYF. The DNA for the CDR3 is TGTGCCAGCAGCTTGGAGGGCCAAGAGACCCAGTACTTC.